The 15 T cell receptor delta chains below were found in one sample sequenced in a study of gamma-delta T cells after stem cell transplantation. TCRdb re-called the RT-PCR reads using CATT. The sample includes about 2,000 delta-chain clones, roughly a quarter of them seen just once. The sequenced material came from gamma-delta T cells. The receptors were gathered from a human donor. It is not recorded whose cells these are; they may come from a transplant donor.

This clone was seen only a few times. The TCRdb protein, from a much larger clone, departs from this DNA's translation at residue 13, likely by read error; the protein shown derives from the DNA. V is TRDV2 and J is TRDJ1, with a possible D match to TRDD3 (5 bases). In germline, CDR1 is GEAIGNYY, CDR2 EKD. The CDR3 totals 15 residues. CDR3 nucleotides: TGTGCCTGTGACACCGTGGGGACTCGCACCGATAAACCCATCTTT. This gives the protein CACDTVGTRTDKPIF.

This chain links TRDV2 with TRDJ1; TRDD2 or TRDD3 may be the D gene (7 bases each). Trimming cost V 1 base and J 3 bases, with 23 bases left between them. CDR3 length: 18 amino acids. CDR1 and CDR2 (germline): GEAIGNYY, EKD. CDR3 nucleotides: TGTGCCTGTGACACAGTTCCTACGGGGGGGATCGGGGCCGATAAACTCATCTTT. This sequence encodes CACDTVPTGGIGADKLIF.

For this clone: A single base is all that separates this from a far larger clone, so a read error is likely. The chain couples TRDV2 to TRDJ1, with D maybe TRDD3 (5 bases). Trimming cost V 1 base and J 6 bases, with 11 bases left between them. This CDR3 region has 13 residues. Germline values: CDR1 GEAIGNYY, CDR2 EKD. The CDR3 DNA reads as TGTGCCTGTGACACTTGGGGTAGCCATAAACTCATCTTT. Protein sequence: CACDTWGSHKLIF.

This clone rates as medium-sized. The same CDR3 can be traced to other DNA sequences in this sample. The V and J genes are TRDV2 and TRDJ1; 9 bases agree with TRDD3. The CDR3 consists of 16 residues. Trimming removed 3 bases from V and 11 bases from J; junction bases left unmatched: 18. Per the germline V gene, CDR1 is GEAIGNYY and CDR2 is EKD. Here the CDR3 DNA reads TGTGCCTGTGACCCCCTCTTCCTTCAGCTGGGGGATCACCTCATCTTT. Protein sequence: CACDPLFLQLGDHLIF.

By share, this clone counts as medium-sized. This chain uses TRDV1 with TRDJ1, with TRDD3 matching 13 bases. The length of the CDR3 is 21 residues. Germline CDR1 reads TSWWSYY; CDR2 reads QGS. The trim removed 2 bases at V and 7 bases at J, leaving 22 bases unmatched. Here the CDR3 DNA reads TGTGCTCTTGGGGAATCCCTCTCCTACCGCGTACTGGGGGATACGCGGGGTAAACTCATCTTT. Protein product: CALGESLSYRVLGDTRGKLIF.

This clone has more than one count but fewer than ten. TCRdb's listed protein matches a much larger clone and diverges from this DNA's translation at residue 4, likely through a read error; the protein shown comes from the DNA. The CDR3 sequence: CACGRLGPQADKLIF. The CDR3 coding sequence is TGTGCCTGTGGCAGGCTGGGCCCTCAGGCCGATAAACTCATCTTT. The J gene is TRDJ1, the V gene TRDV2; TRDD3 might be the D (5 bases). Looked up from germline, CDR1 is GEAIGNYY and CDR2 is EKD. The CDR3 loop spans 15 amino acids. Trimming stripped 5 bases from V and 3 bases from J, with 18 bases between.

This clone is medium-sized (0.01 to 0.1%) in the sample. The chain has TRDV3 and TRDJ1; TRDD3 aligns across 12 bases. J lost 0 bases, V lost 2 bases, and 19 bases had no gene match. CDR3 length: 20 residues. CDR1 is TVYSNPD and CDR2 is GDNSRS in the germline V gene (reference sequence). The CDR3 region has the DNA TGTGCCTTTTCCCTTGGATCTAACCGTACTGGGGGATACTACACCGATAAACTCATCTTT. Amino acids: CAFSLGSNRTGGYYTDKLIF.

As regards this clone: A far bigger clonotype differs at one base, so this is likely a read error. In the same sample, other DNA sequences code for this CDR3. This chain connects TRDV2 to TRDJ1, with 10 bases that match TRDD3. The germline V gene has CDR1 GEAIGNYY and CDR2 EKD. The CDR3 totals 16 residues. V shed 1 base and J 5 bases; nucleotides not matched to a gene: 9. CDR3 amino acids: CACDTLGGGYVDKLIF. CDR3 nucleotides: TGTGCCTGTGACACGCTGGGAGGGGGATACGTTGATAAACTCATCTTT.

In the case of this clone: One base away lies a much larger clone, so this may be a sequencing read error. In the same sample, other DNA sequences code for this CDR3. This chain uses TRAV29/DV5 with TRDJ1, with 12 bases fitting TRDD3. CDR3 length: 25 residues. Germline V gene lookup returns CDR1 NSMFDY and CDR2 ISSIKDK. CDR3 DNA sequence: TGTGCGGCAACAGTAATCTTCCTACGTGTGGACTGGGGGATACCCGATATACTGTACACCGATAAACTCATCTTT. Translation gives CAATVIFLRVDWGIPDILYTDKLIF. Full variable domain (outside the CDR3, taken from reference TRAV29/DV5 and TRDJ1): DQQVKQNSPSLSVQEGRISILNCDYTNSMFDYFLWYKKYPAEGPTFLISISSIKDKNEDGRFTVFLNKSAKHLSLHIVPSQPGDSAVYFCAATVIFLRVDWGIPDILYTDKLIFGKGTRVTVEP.

As for this clone: A far larger clone is just one base off, so this is likely a read error. Other DNA sequences in this specimen translate into the identical CDR3. The J gene is TRDJ1, the V gene TRDV2; 11 bases line up with TRDD3. V was clipped by 0 bases and J by 5 bases; unmatched bases: 4. Germline V gives CDR1 GEAIGNYY, CDR2 EKD. The CDR3 runs 15 residues. CDR3 sequence: CACDTLGDTSDKLIF. CDR3 sequence (DNA): TGTGCCTGTGACACCCTGGGGGATACTTCTGATAAACTCATCTTT.

This clone qualifies as hyperexpanded. In the same sample, other DNA sequences code for this CDR3. The chain uses TRDV2 and TRDJ1, with TRDD3 identical over 10 bases. CDR3 length: 19 amino acids. Germline V gene data show CDR1 as GEAIGNYY and CDR2 as EKD. The V and J ends lost 0 bases and 2 bases, in that order; junction bases with no gene match: 14. CDR3 coding DNA: TGTGCCTGTGACACCGTATCAATCCGGGGGATACGCTTGACCGATAAACTCATCTTT. Protein: CACDTVSIRGIRLTDKLIF.

Only a few counts were recorded for this clone. A read error is likely here: a far larger clone is one base away. Other DNA sequences in this specimen translate into the identical CDR3. The chain links TRDV2 to TRDJ3; TRDD3 matches at 8 bases. Losses at the gene ends were 1 base for V and 0 bases for J; bases not matched to a gene: 7. The CDR3 has 19 amino acids. Looked up from germline, CDR1 is GEAIGNYY and CDR2 is EKD. The CDR3: CACDTGGITPSWDTRQMFF. The CDR3 DNA follows: TGTGCCTGTGACACTGGGGGGATAACCCCCTCCTGGGACACCCGACAGATGTTTTTC.

Concerning this clone: This likely stems from a read error, as it lies one base from a far larger clone. Other DNA sequences in the sample encode the same CDR3. This chain connects TRDV2 to TRDJ1, with a possible D match to TRDD3 (5 bases). The CDR3 sequence is 18 residues long. Germline CDR1 is GEAIGNYY and CDR2 is EKD. The CDR3 loop is CACDTVSPGGHGSNKLIF. The CDR3, as DNA: TGCGCCTGTGACACCGTTTCTCCCGGGGGTCACGGATCGAATAAACTCATCTTT.

With regard to this clone: A far larger clone lies a single base away; this is likely a read error. This chain uses TRDV2 with TRDJ1; 8 nucleotides line up with TRDD3. This CDR3 has 14 amino acids. With V trimmed by 3 bases and J by 4 bases, 6 bases remained unmatched. Germline assignment: CDR1 GEAIGNYY and CDR2 EKD. Written as DNA, the CDR3 is TGTGCCTGTGACGCACTAACTGGGGGCGATAAACTCATCTTT. Its protein is CACDALTGGDKLIF.

This clone was counted between two and nine times. A far larger clone lies a single base away; this is likely a read error. The J gene is TRDJ1, the V gene TRDV2; no clear D gene. The CDR3 sequence is 16 residues long. CDR1 is GEAIGNYY, CDR2 EKD, per germline. The CDR3 loop reads CARDGLGGTGTDKLIF. The DNA for the CDR3 is TGTGCCCGTGACGGGCTAGGCGGGACGGGGACCGATAAACTCATCTTT.